The 20 T cell receptor beta chains presented below share a single source sample, sequenced in a study of T-cell reconstitution after alpha-beta-depleted transplantation in children. Unique molecular identifiers featured in how the TCRbeta library was prepared. TCRdb reprocessed the PCR reads via MiXCR and lists one record per CDR3 protein. The table records around 380,000 distinct CDR3 sequences, approximately 11% of them present only once. The sample in question was PBMCs from the stem cell graft donor, obtained from the stem cell graft. These receptors were taken from a human donor who donated a stem cell graft to a child with acute myeloid leukemia.

This clonotype has more than one count but fewer than ten. The V gene is TRBV5-1, the J gene TRBJ2-5; 7 bases align to TRBD1. The CDR3 contains 14 residues. The germline V gene encodes CDR1 SGHRS and CDR2 YFSETQ. Losses at the gene ends were 0 bases for V and 3 bases for J; bases not matched to a gene: 2. The CDR3 spells CASSLVGQEETQYF. CDR3 coding DNA: TGCGCCAGCAGCTTGGTCGGACAGGAAGAGACCCAGTACTTC.

This sequence joins TRBV4-1 and TRBJ1-1; D is uncertain. Deletions cut 0 bases from V and 1 base from J, with 9 bases between. The germline V gene has CDR1 MGHRA and CDR2 YSYEKL. The CDR3 length is 15 residues. This CDR3 reads CASSQDQYGNTEAFF. In DNA, the CDR3 is TGCGCCAGCAGCCAAGATCAATACGGGAACACTGAAGCTTTCTTT.

This clonotype was detected a few times. This sequence joins TRBV18 and TRBJ2-1; 10 positions match TRBD2. Germline V gives CDR1 KGHSH, CDR2 LQKENI. The CDR3 runs to 16 residues. The V and J ends lost 0 bases and 7 bases, in that order; junction bases with no gene match: 6. The CDR3: CASSPPGLATRNEQFF. The CDR3 DNA reads TGTGCCAGCTCACCACCGGGACTAGCGACGAGGAATGAGCAGTTCTTC.

The chain links TRBV5-6 to TRBJ2-1, with 10 bases matching TRBD2. This CDR3 contains 16 residues. The germline V gene has CDR1 SGHDT and CDR2 YYEEEE. V dropped 0 bases and J dropped 2; count of bases not matched to a gene: 2. CDR3 in amino acids: CASSLVAGGPYNEQFF. The CDR3 nucleotides read TGTGCCAGCAGCTTGGTAGCGGGAGGTCCCTACAATGAGCAGTTCTTC.

This chain joins TRBV5-1 and TRBJ2-1; D is unclear. V was pared by 3 bases and J by 7 bases, with 11 bases between. The CDR3 contains 13 residues. Per the germline V gene, CDR1 is SGHRS and CDR2 is YFSETQ. The CDR3, as DNA: TGCGCCAGCAGCTCGGTATCAATGAATGAGCAGTTCTTC. Encoded protein: CASSSVSMNEQFF.

The J gene is TRBJ2-3, the V gene TRBV7-2; perhaps D is TRBD1 or TRBD2 (6 bases each). CDR1 SGHTA and CDR2 FQGNSA come from the germline V gene. With 2 bases removed from V and 3 bases from J, the gap between germline ends came to 15 bases. The CDR3 consists of 16 residues. The CDR3 DNA sequence: TGTGCCAGCAGCTTATGGGGGCGGGGTGGGACAGATACGCAGTATTTT. This sequence encodes CASSLWGRGGTDTQYF.

V gene TRBV5-1 combines with J gene TRBJ2-1; perhaps D is TRBD1 or TRBD2 (5 bases each). Germline V gene data show CDR1 as SGHRS and CDR2 as YFSETQ. The V and J ends lost 4 bases and 7 bases respectively, with 15 bases between them. The CDR3 extends over 14 amino acids. CDR3 region: CASSILVEGNEQFF. CDR3 nucleotide sequence: TGCGCCAGCAGCATTCTAGTTGAGGGGAATGAGCAGTTCTTC.

This clonotype was seen only a few times. The chain combines TRBV14 with TRBJ2-7; TRBD2 aligns across 10 bases. The V gene's germline CDR1 is SGHDN and CDR2 FVKESK. V gave up 2 bases and J gave up 5 bases; unmatched junction bases: 6. This CDR3 has 15 residues. CDR3 nucleotides: TGTGCCAGCAGCCAATTAGCGGGAGGTGAGGACGAGCAGTACTTC. Its translation is CASSQLAGGEDEQYF.

This clonotype was seen more than once but under ten times. The V call is TRBV9, the J call TRBJ2-7, with TRBD2 matching over 9 bases. The ends lost 0 bases at V and 5 bases at J; junction bases unmatched: 0. The CDR3 extends over 13 amino acids. The germline V gene has CDR1 SGDLS and CDR2 YYNGEE. CDR3 sequence: CASSVGTSDEQYF. DNA of the CDR3: TGTGCCAGCAGCGTAGGGACTAGCGACGAGCAGTACTTC. Using reference TRBV9 and TRBJ2-7 for the parts outside the CDR3, the full variable domain is DSGVTQTPKHLITATGQRVTLRCSPRSGDLSVYWYQQSLDQGLQFLIQYYNGEERAKGNILERFSAQQFPDLHSELNLSSLELGDSALYFCASSVGTSDEQYFGPGTRLTVT.

This clonotype was picked up one time. A single base separates this from a much larger clone, so it may be a read error. The V gene is TRBV5-6, the J gene TRBJ2-1, with a tentative D call TRBD2 (5 bases). The length of the CDR3 is 16 residues. Germline-derived CDR1 and CDR2 are SGHDT and YYEEEE. The CDR3 is CVSTLDGGSSYNEQFF. CDR3 DNA: TGTGTCAGCACCTTGGATGGTGGGAGCTCCTACAATGAGCAGTTCTTC.

This clonotype was observed a single time. V and J are TRBV5-5 and TRBJ1-1; D remains unclear. There are 14 residues in the CDR3. Trimming removed 4 bases from V and 6 bases from J, with 16 bases in between. Germline V gene sequence: CDR1 SGHKS, CDR2 YYEKEE (reference sequence). CDR3 bases: TGTGCCAGCAGCGTGGACGAGGGATACCCTGAAGCTTTCTTT. Encoded protein: CASSVDEGYPEAFF. Based on the CDR3 plus reference TRBV5-5 and TRBJ1-1, the full variable domain is DAGVTQSPTHLIKTRGQQVTLRCSPISGHKSVSWYQQVLGQGPQFIFQYYEKEERGRGNFPDRFSARQFPNYSSELNVNALLLGDSALYLCASSVDEGYPEAFFGQGTRLTVV.

This chain connects TRBV6-1 to TRBJ2-3; D unresolved. Germline V CDR1 and CDR2: MNHNS, SASEGT. V was clipped by 7 bases and J by 4 bases, with 12 bases between them. The CDR3 has 13 amino acids. DNA for the CDR3: TGTGCCAGCACGGACCCCGGGCCAGATACGCAGTATTTT. Translated, it gives CASTDPGPDTQYF.

This clonotype has only a few counts. The chain recombines TRBV7-9 with TRBJ2-5, with TRBD2 identical over 11 bases. The CDR3 spans 16 residues. J was trimmed by 5 bases and V by 2 bases; bases with no gene match: 7. The germline V gene has CDR1 SEHNR and CDR2 FQNEAQ (reference sequence). The CDR3 DNA is TGTGCCAGCAGCTTACAAACTAGCGGGAGATTGGAGACCCAGTACTTC. Translating it yields CASSLQTSGRLETQYF. Using reference TRBV7-9 and TRBJ2-5 for the parts outside the CDR3, the full variable domain is DTGVSQNPRHKITKRGQNVTFRCDPISEHNRLYWYRQTLGQGPEFLTYFQNEAQLEKSRLLSDRFSAERPKGSFSTLEIQRTEQGDSAMYLCASSLQTSGRLETQYFGPGTRLLVL.

A word on this clonotype: Given a much more abundant clone one base away, this may be a read error. Without the conserved terminal phenylalanine or tryptophan, this CDR3 likely stems from a read error. CDR3 bases: TGCAGCGTTGGCGAGCCGGGGATGAAATCCGGGGAGCTGTTTTCT. This translates into CSVGEPGMKSGELFS. This rearrangement joins TRBV29-1 to TRBJ2-2; D is perhaps TRBD2 (5 bases). V lost 4 bases to trimming and J lost 6 bases, with 18 bases between them. Per germline, CDR1 SQVTM and CDR2 ANQGSEA. The CDR3 is made up of 15 amino acids.

The V gene is TRBV3-1, the J gene TRBJ1-1; D unresolved. V was pared by 1 base and J by 8 bases, with 5 bases between. CDR1 is LGHDT and CDR2 is YNNKEL in the germline V gene (reference sequence). The CDR3 is 11 amino acids. The CDR3 loop is CASSQATEAFF. DNA for the CDR3: TGTGCCAGCAGCCAAGCCACGGAAGCTTTCTTT.

This clonotype was seen ten or more times. The rearrangement links TRBV10-3 to TRBJ2-2; D is perhaps TRBD2 (5 bases). The CDR3 consists of 15 residues. V gave up 3 bases and J gave up 8 bases, with 16 bases separating them. Germline V gene sequence: CDR1 ENHRY, CDR2 SYGVKD. In nucleotides, the CDR3 is TGTGCCATCAGTGAAGGGCTAGCCCCCAGAGGGGAGCTGTTTTTT. This translates into CAISEGLAPRGELFF.

This clonotype showed up just a few times. V is TRBV20-1 and J is TRBJ2-1, with D hard to call. Germline values: CDR1 DFQATT, CDR2 SNEGSKA (reference sequence). The CDR3 spans 12 residues. V was shortened by 3 bases and J by 4 bases, with 7 bases between the two germline ends. CDR3 sequence: CSASARYNEQFF. DNA of the CDR3: TGCAGTGCTAGCGCCCGATACAATGAGCAGTTCTTC.

The genes are TRBV27 and TRBJ2-7; D is perhaps TRBD1 or TRBD2 (5 bases each). With 3 bases removed from V and 2 bases from J, the gap between germline ends came to 11 bases. Germline values: CDR1 MNHEY, CDR2 SMNVEV (reference sequence). The CDR3 loop spans 14 amino acids. CDR3 region: CASSFFSGPYEQYF. The CDR3 DNA reads TGTGCCAGCAGTTTCTTTTCGGGACCCTACGAGCAGTACTTC.

This chain connects TRBV11-2 to TRBJ2-7; TRBD1 matches at 7 bases. Trimming took 5 bases from V and 5 from J; bases not matched to a gene: 9. In germline, CDR1 is SGHAT, CDR2 FQNNGV. The CDR3 is 14 amino acids. CDR3 nucleotides: TGTGCCAGCAGCCCCTTGACAGGGCCCCACGAGCAGTACGTC. This gives the protein CASSPLTGPHEQYV.

The V and J genes are TRBV7-2 and TRBJ1-4, with D possibly being TRBD1 (5 bases). Germline V gene data show CDR1 as SGHTA and CDR2 as FQGNSA. CDR3 length: 16 residues. Trimming took 3 bases from V and 3 from J, leaving 14 bases between them. In DNA, the CDR3 is TGTGCCAGCAGCTTCCTGGGTGGGGCCTCTAATGAAAAACTGTTTTTT. Its translation: CASSFLGGASNEKLFF. Based on the CDR3 plus reference TRBV7-2 and TRBJ1-4, the full variable domain is GAGVSQSPSNKVTEKGKDVELRCDPISGHTALYWYRQSLGQGLEFLIYFQGNSAPDKSGLPSDRFSAERTGGSVSTLTIQRTQQEDSAVYLCASSFLGGASNEKLFFGSGTQLSVL.